This T cell receptor (beta chain) was retrieved from a study of blood T cell repertoires in COVID-19. The CDR3 runs to 14 residues. V was shortened by 7 bases and J by 8 bases, with 18 bases between the two germline ends. Germline assignment: CDR1 MNHEY and CDR2 SVGAGI. Per the authors' pipeline: Amplifying reference gene primers gave estimates of nucleated cell counts. Profiled with immunoSEQ multiplex PCR; TCRdb holds only in-frame clones, not every one. For V, J and clone size, that table is used; D and trimming come from the DNA. In the table there are about 62,000 clones, about four fifths of which are singletons.

This receptor was taken from a woman between 45 and 65 years old with active or convalescent COVID-19. This rearrangement joins TRBV6-5 to TRBJ2-1; D is possibly TRBD1 (6 bases). The material sequenced was peripheral blood. The CDR3 loop reads CASTHRVGADEQFF. The CDR3 DNA is TGTGCCAGCACCCATCGAGTGGGGGCGGATGAGCAGTTCTTC.